The clone carrying this T cell receptor (beta chain) is termed medium-sized. Antigen specificity is unknown. The QIAseq Immune Repertoire TCR panel built the libraries from roughly 15 ng of total RNA. Each CDR3 protein gets one entry after TCRdb re-called the reads with MiXCR. Here the sample spans about 440 distinct CDR3 sequences, 12% to 15% being singletons. This sample was included in a study of circulating CD8 cells and anti-PD-1 response in melanoma. As for the study in general: Non-responders showed stable or progressive disease; responders showed complete or partial response.

Findings and caveats of the study: Previously treated and treatment-naive patients were pooled together. Published repertoire comparisons used only baseline and M1 samples. Subset repertoires were largely private at M1, with under 7.5% shared.

Sorting of live CD3+CD8+TCRalphabeta+ cells by PD-1 and/or TIGIT gave four subsets. The CDR3 consists of 13 residues. Germline V gene data show CDR1 as SNHLY and CDR2 as FYNNEI. V lost 7 bases to trimming and J lost 4 bases; unmatched junction nucleotides: 5. The sample was CD8+ T cells from PBMCs, taken at baseline or after one month of anti-PD-1 therapy (not recorded which). V is TRBV2 and J is TRBJ2-7; 9 bases are shared with TRBD1. The sequence came from a human donor with melanoma. The CDR3 region is CASKQGAMYEQYF. Here the CDR3 DNA reads TGTGCCAGCAAACAGGGGGCGATGTACGAGCAGTACTTC.